The 12 T cell receptor beta chains below come from one sample, sequenced in a study of blood T cells in healthy people across ages (dated by TCRdb to the mid-2010s). Preparation of the library involved 5' RACE. Sequencing instrument: Illumina HiSeq 2500. A second PCR of roughly 7 to 11 cycles was run with a J-beta primer mix and a sample-barcoded 5' primer. The raw public data were reprocessed by TCRdb itself: fastp quality trimming at Q25, MiXCR clonotype calling, in-frame beta chains only. Every CDR3 protein is listed once, alongside the most common genes and DNA of its rows. The sample yields about 690,000 distinct CDR3 sequences; 40% to 45% were counted once. The ten biggest clones cover approximately 31% of the sample. Material: blood. The receptor set was obtained from a man older than 75 in good health.

The chain combines TRBV27 with TRBJ2-5; the match to TRBD1 covers 7 bases. This CDR3 spans 13 amino acids. The J segment lost 1 base and the V segment lost 6 bases, leaving 2 bases of the junction unmatched. Germline CDR1 MNHEY, CDR2 SMNVEV (reference sequence). The chain's CDR3 is CASRGTVQETQYF. The CDR3 nucleotides read TGTGCCAGCAGGGGGACAGTCCAAGAGACCCAGTACTTC.

The rearrangement uses TRBV6-2 or TRBV6-3 and TRBJ2-4, with 7 bases lining up with TRBD2. The J call is in doubt because the DNA end fits TRBJ2-7 better. The CDR3 has 14 amino acids. CDR1 is MNHEY and CDR2 is SVGEGT in the germline V gene. CDR3 sequence: CASSFPGGTIEQYF. In DNA, the CDR3 is TGTGCCAGCAGCTTCCCGGGGGGAACTATCGAGCAGTACTTC.

There are a few counts of this clonotype. The chain has TRBV20-1 and TRBJ1-6, with D unclear. Germline assignment: CDR1 DFQATT and CDR2 SNEGSKA (reference sequence). V lost 0 bases and J 1 base, leaving 10 bases between the germline ends. The CDR3 length is 16 residues. The CDR3 DNA reads TGCAGTGCTAGAGACGGGCAACGGTCCTATAATTCACCCCTCCACTTT. It encodes CSARDGQRSYNSPLHF.

This clonotype was found a few times. V usage is TRBV7-9 and J usage is TRBJ2-7, with D possibly TRBD1 on 6 matching bases. V shed 2 bases and J shed 3 bases, with 14 bases lying between them. The CDR3 runs 15 residues. CDR1 is SEHNR and CDR2 is FQNEAQ in the germline V gene (reference sequence). CDR3 in amino acids: CASSLTRGQNYEQYF. DNA of the CDR3: TGTGCCAGCAGCTTAACCAGGGGCCAGAACTACGAGCAGTACTTC.

The chain joins TRBV4-2 to TRBJ2-7; D uncertain. V lost 0 bases and J 1 base, leaving 7 bases between the germline ends. The CDR3 has 14 amino acids. CDR1 is LGHNA, CDR2 YNFKEQ, per germline. The CDR3 sequence is CASSQDPRSYEQYF. The DNA for the CDR3 is TGTGCCAGCAGCCAAGATCCGCGGTCCTACGAGCAGTACTTC.

This clonotype was seen a handful of times. This chain links TRBV20-1 with TRBJ2-5; D is unresolved. Germline assignment: CDR1 DFQATT and CDR2 SNEGSKA (reference sequence). V was pared by 6 bases and J by 3 bases, with 8 bases between. The CDR3 spans 11 residues. The CDR3 region has the DNA TGCAGTGCAGGAAGAAAAGAGACCCAGTACTTC. Its protein is CSAGRKETQYF.

V and J are TRBV7-2 and TRBJ2-7, with TRBD1 identical over 7 bases. The CDR3 runs to 13 residues. Germline trimming cut 5 bases from V and 6 bases from J; bases unmatched to any gene: 7. Germline V gene sequence: CDR1 SGHTA, CDR2 FQGNSA. The CDR3 DNA is TGTGCCAGCAGCCGAGACAGGGCCAGCGAGCAGTACTTC. Translation: CASSRDRASEQYF.

The chain has TRBV6-2 or TRBV6-3 and TRBJ2-3, with D possibly matching TRBD2 (5 bases). Germline-derived CDR1 and CDR2 are MNHEY and SVGEGT. CDR3 length equals 13 residues. V dropped 4 bases and J dropped 5 bases, with 10 bases sitting between them. The CDR3: CASSFRGIDTQYF. The CDR3 DNA reads TGTGCCAGCAGTTTTCGAGGGATAGATACGCAGTATTTT.

This sequence joins TRBV7-2 and TRBJ2-7; D remains ambiguous. CDR3 length: 14 amino acids. Per the germline V gene, CDR1 is SGHTA and CDR2 is FQGNSA. V gave up 5 bases and J gave up 2 bases, with 13 bases separating them. DNA of the CDR3: TGTGCCAGCAGCCGAAGAGTACAAGCCTACGAGCAGTACTTC. Protein sequence: CASSRRVQAYEQYF.

V usage is TRBV9 and J usage is TRBJ2-1, with D perhaps matching TRBD2 (5 bases). Germline CDR1 reads SGDLS; CDR2 reads YYNGEE. The V gene lost 0 bases and the J gene lost 4 bases, with 11 bases spanning the gap. The CDR3 sequence is 15 residues long. The CDR3 DNA is TGTGCCAGCAGCGTAGATGTCGGGATGTACAATGAGCAGTTCTTC. It encodes CASSVDVGMYNEQFF.

The table lists this clonotype with many counts. The chain uses TRBV29-1 and TRBJ2-7; D gene unclear. CDR3 size: 10 residues. Germline V CDR1 and CDR2: SQVTM, ANQGSEA. The germline V and J ends were trimmed by 4 bases and 5 bases, with 6 bases remaining between them. The CDR3 sequence: CSVGNDEQYF. CDR3 DNA: TGCAGCGTTGGCAATGACGAGCAGTACTTC.

This clonotype showed up just once. The chain combines TRBV7-9 with TRBJ1-5, with D maybe TRBD1 (5 bases). V lost 1 base, J lost 2 bases, and 15 bases lay in between. The CDR3 is made up of 17 amino acids. The germline V gene encodes CDR1 SEHNR and CDR2 FQNEAQ (reference sequence). DNA for the CDR3: TGTGCCAGCAGCTTAGAAGTTTCGGGGCTTGGCAATCAGCCCCAGCATTTT. This codes for CASSLEVSGLGNQPQHF.